This passage covers 16 T cell receptor beta chains from one sample sequenced in a study of shared clonotypes between healthy human individuals. TCRdb keeps only in-frame clones here, not all; method: immunoSEQ multiplex PCR. The data contain about 730,000 clones, just under 75% of them singletons. Source material: memory CD4+ T cells sorted from blood. Subset meaning: CD45RA-negative fraction. Source of these receptors: a woman under 40 in good health.

Notes on this clone: In the same sample, other DNA sequences code for this CDR3. The chain carries TRBV29-1 and TRBJ1-5; the D gene is possibly TRBD1 (6 bases). Trimming removed 4 bases at V and 7 bases at J, with 11 bases between. The CDR3 runs to 12 residues. From germline, CDR1 is SQVTM and CDR2 ANQGSEA. In DNA form, the CDR3 reads TGCAGCGTTGGGGGGGCGGGCCAGCCCCAGCATTTT. This encodes CSVGGAGQPQHF.

This sequence joins TRBV7-9 and TRBJ2-1, with TRBD2 matching 14 bases. V dropped 4 bases and J dropped 5; count of bases not matched to a gene: 7. CDR1 SEHNR and CDR2 FQNEAQ come from the germline V gene (reference sequence). The CDR3 loop spans 17 amino acids. The CDR3 DNA reads as TGTGCCAGCAGCTCGAGGGGACTAGCGGGAGTTGACAATGAGCAGTTCTTC. It specifies CASSSRGLAGVDNEQFF.

The chain joins TRBV6-5 to TRBJ2-7, with TRBD2 as a possible D gene (5 bases). V lost 6 bases and J 2 bases, leaving 11 bases between the germline ends. Germline lookup yields CDR1 MNHEY and CDR2 SVGAGI. This CDR3 contains 13 residues. CDR3 amino acids: CASRWTGAYEQYF. CDR3 nucleotide sequence: TGTGCCAGCAGATGGACTGGAGCCTACGAGCAGTACTTC.

The chain combines TRBV11-3 with TRBJ2-5, with D possibly matching TRBD1 (6 bases). The CDR3 covers 13 residues. Trimming cost V 5 bases and J 2 bases, with 9 bases left between them. The germline V gene encodes CDR1 SGHNT and CDR2 YENEEA. The CDR3: CASSIGQQETQYF. For the CDR3, the DNA is TGTGCCAGCAGCATTGGACAGCAAGAGACCCAGTACTTC.

V is TRBV2 and J is TRBJ2-1; no definite D call. CDR1 is SNHLY and CDR2 is FYNNEI in the germline V gene. The V end lost 3 bases, the J end lost 0 bases, and 6 bases lay between the germline ends. This CDR3 spans 14 amino acids. For the CDR3, the DNA is TGTGCCAGCAGTGACAGGAGCTCCTACAATGAGCAGTTCTTC. Its translation is CASSDRSSYNEQFF.

The J gene is TRBJ2-1, the V gene TRBV27; 9 nucleotides line up with TRBD2. The CDR3 totals 10 residues. The V and J ends lost 4 bases and 15 bases, in that order; junction bases with no gene match: 1. Germline CDR1 reads MNHEY; CDR2 reads SMNVEV (reference sequence). The chain's CDR3 is CASSCGRGFF. As DNA, the CDR3 is TGTGCCAGCAGTTGCGGGAGGGGGTTCTTC.

V usage is TRBV25-1 and J usage is TRBJ2-5; TRBD2 matches 13 bases. Germline loops: CDR1 MGHDK, CDR2 SYGVNS. The ends lost 2 bases at V and 5 bases at J; junction bases unmatched: 8. This CDR3 region has 17 residues. CDR3 amino acids: CASSEPLGLAGEETQYF. CDR3 bases: TGTGCCAGCAGTGAACCCCTCGGACTAGCGGGAGAGGAGACCCAGTACTTC. The full variable domain, completed using reference TRBV25-1 and TRBJ2-5, is EADIYQTPRYLVIGTGKKITLECSQTMGHDKMYWYQQDPGMELHLIHYSYGVNSTEKGDLSSESTVSRIRTEHFPLTLESARPSHTSQYLCASSEPLGLAGEETQYFGPGTRLLVL.

The chain recombines TRBV11-3 with TRBJ2-2; D remains ambiguous. This CDR3 contains 13 residues. V was pared by 5 bases and J by 3 bases, with 7 bases between. CDR1 and CDR2 from the germline V gene are SGHNT and YENEEA. CDR3 in amino acids: CASSAQDTGELFF. The CDR3 bases are TGTGCCAGCAGCGCACAAGACACCGGGGAGCTGTTTTTT.

This clone appeared a few times. This chain uses TRBV7-7 with TRBJ1-1, with D possibly matching TRBD1 (6 bases). This CDR3 spans 14 amino acids. Germline V gene lookup returns CDR1 SSHAT and CDR2 FNYEAQ (reference sequence). Between the trimmed V and J ends, which lost 6 bases and 0 bases, there was a span of 11 bases. Written as DNA, the CDR3 is TGTGCCAGCAGACCCGGACAGTTGAACACTGAAGCTTTCTTT. The encoded protein is CASRPGQLNTEAFF.

The chain joins TRBV2 to TRBJ2-5, with 10 bases fitting TRBD2. Germline loops: CDR1 SNHLY, CDR2 FYNNEI. The CDR3 is 16 residues long. V dropped 6 bases and J dropped 4; count of bases not matched to a gene: 11. The CDR3 region has the DNA TGTGCCAGCAGCGGGGAGTGGGTAGCGGGAGGAGAGACCCAGTACTTC. Its protein product is CASSGEWVAGGETQYF. Full variable domain (outside the CDR3, taken from reference TRBV2 and TRBJ2-5): EPEVTQTPSHQVTQMGQEVILRCVPISNHLYFYWYRQILGQKVEFLVSFYNNEISEKSEIFDDQFSVERPDGSNFTLKIRSTKLEDSAMYFCASSGEWVAGGETQYFGPGTRLLVL.

This clone was seen a few times. This may be a read error, as it is one base from a much larger clone. This same CDR3 is encoded by further DNA sequences in the sample. The chain joins TRBV5-1 to TRBJ2-1, with D perhaps TRBD1 (6 bases). CDR1 is SGHRS, CDR2 YFSETQ, per germline. Trimming left V 0 bases short and J 4 bases short, with 8 bases between. CDR3 size: 14 residues. Here the CDR3 reads CASSLEGGYNEQFF. As DNA, the CDR3 is TGCGCCAGCAGCTTGGAAGGGGGATACAATGAGCAGTTCTTC.

The chain recombines TRBV19 with TRBJ2-3; D possibly matches TRBD1 or TRBD2 (6 bases each). The CDR3 length is 15 residues. The germline V and J ends were trimmed by 5 bases and 1 base, with 13 bases remaining between them. CDR1 and CDR2 (germline): LNHDA, SQIVND (reference sequence). CDR3 DNA: TGTGCCAGTAGTCCTCACAGGGAGGGCACAGATACGCAGTATTTT. Translating it yields CASSPHREGTDTQYF.

The V gene is TRBV7-9, the J gene TRBJ2-7; D is unresolved. The V and J ends lost 5 bases and 5 bases respectively, with 16 bases between them. The CDR3 spans 14 residues. Germline V gene data show CDR1 as SEHNR and CDR2 as FQNEAQ (reference sequence). CDR3: CASSQIGRINEQYF. Written as DNA, the CDR3 is TGTGCCAGCAGCCAAATTGGACGAATCAACGAGCAGTACTTC. Together with reference TRBV7-9 and TRBJ2-7, the CDR3 gives the full variable domain: DTGVSQNPRHKITKRGQNVTFRCDPISEHNRLYWYRQTLGQGPEFLTYFQNEAQLEKSRLLSDRFSAERPKGSFSTLEIQRTEQGDSAMYLCASSQIGRINEQYFGPGTRLTVT.

V gene TRBV6-5 combines with J gene TRBJ2-7; D is uncertain. V gave up 5 bases and J gave up 5 bases, with 10 bases separating them. Germline V gives CDR1 MNHEY, CDR2 SVGAGI. The CDR3 totals 12 residues. CDR3 residues: CASSTPTHEQYF. The CDR3 DNA reads TGTGCCAGCAGTACCCCTACACACGAGCAGTACTTC.

In its sample, this clone was seen a few times. The genes are TRBV19 and TRBJ2-2, with 10 bases lining up with TRBD2. The J segment lost 7 bases and the V segment lost 8 bases, leaving 7 bases of the junction unmatched. This CDR3 is built from 14 residues. Germline V gene lookup returns CDR1 LNHDA and CDR2 SQIVND (reference sequence). In nucleotides, the CDR3 is TGTGCCAGTTCCCTAGCGGGAGTAAACGGGGAGCTGTTTTTT. This encodes CASSLAGVNGELFF.

The rearrangement joins TRBV2 to TRBJ1-6; 7 bases align to TRBD1. Germline CDR1 is SNHLY and CDR2 is FYNNEI. Unmatched junction bases numbered 6, after V lost 1 base and J lost 9 bases. CDR3 size: 15 residues. CDR3 in amino acids: CASSEGDRIPSPLHF. CDR3 bases: TGTGCCAGCAGTGAAGGGGACAGAATTCCTTCACCCCTCCACTTT.